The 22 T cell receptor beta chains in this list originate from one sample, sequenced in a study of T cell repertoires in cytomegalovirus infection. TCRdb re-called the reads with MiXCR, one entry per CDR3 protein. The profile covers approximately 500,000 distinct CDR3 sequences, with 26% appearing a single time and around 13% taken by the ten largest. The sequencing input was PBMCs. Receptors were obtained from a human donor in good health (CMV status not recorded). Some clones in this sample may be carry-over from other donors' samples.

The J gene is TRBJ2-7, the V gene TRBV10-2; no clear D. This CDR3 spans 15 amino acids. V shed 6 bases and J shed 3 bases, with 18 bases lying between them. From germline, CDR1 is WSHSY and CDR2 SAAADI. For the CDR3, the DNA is TGCGCCAGCAGCCGAGGAACGGCGGCCCTCTACGAGCAGTACGTC. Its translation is CASSRGTAALYEQYV.

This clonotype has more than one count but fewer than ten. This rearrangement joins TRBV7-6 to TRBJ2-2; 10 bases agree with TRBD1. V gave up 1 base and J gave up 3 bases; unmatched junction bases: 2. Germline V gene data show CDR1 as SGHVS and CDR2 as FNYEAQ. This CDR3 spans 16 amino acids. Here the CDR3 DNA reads TGTGCCAGCAGCTTAGGGGGACAGGGGTACACCGGGGAGCTGTTTTTT. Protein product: CASSLGGQGYTGELFF.

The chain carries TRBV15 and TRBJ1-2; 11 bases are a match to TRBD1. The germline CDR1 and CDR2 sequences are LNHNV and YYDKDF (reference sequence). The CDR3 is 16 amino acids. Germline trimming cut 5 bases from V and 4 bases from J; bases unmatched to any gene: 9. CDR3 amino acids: CATSWGQGDYSYGYTF. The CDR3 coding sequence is TGTGCCACCAGCTGGGGACAGGGGGATTATAGCTATGGCTACACCTTC.

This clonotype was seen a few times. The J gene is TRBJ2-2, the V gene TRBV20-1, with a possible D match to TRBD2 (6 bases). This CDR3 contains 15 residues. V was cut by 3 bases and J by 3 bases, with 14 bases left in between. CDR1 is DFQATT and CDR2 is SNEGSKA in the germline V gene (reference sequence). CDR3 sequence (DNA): TGCAGTGCTAGGGATGGCGGGAAAGACACCGGGGAGCTGTTTTTT. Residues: CSARDGGKDTGELFF.

The CDR3 sequence is CASSHPSGSVQFF. Here the CDR3 DNA reads TGCGCCAGCAGCCATCCTAGCGGGAGTGTCCAGTTCTTC. The chain employs TRBV4-1 and TRBJ2-1, with 10 bases that match TRBD2. Germline V gene data show CDR1 as MGHRA and CDR2 as YSYEKL. The CDR3 has 13 amino acids. With 3 bases clipped from V and 13 bases from J, the junction kept 6 bases outside the gene matches.

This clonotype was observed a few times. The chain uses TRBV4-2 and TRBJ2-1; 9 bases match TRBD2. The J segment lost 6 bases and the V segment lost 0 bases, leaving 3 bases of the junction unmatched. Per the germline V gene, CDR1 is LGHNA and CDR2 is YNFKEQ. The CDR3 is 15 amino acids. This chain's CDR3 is CASSQDRLAANEQFF. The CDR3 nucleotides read TGTGCCAGCAGCCAAGATAGACTAGCGGCCAATGAGCAGTTCTTC.

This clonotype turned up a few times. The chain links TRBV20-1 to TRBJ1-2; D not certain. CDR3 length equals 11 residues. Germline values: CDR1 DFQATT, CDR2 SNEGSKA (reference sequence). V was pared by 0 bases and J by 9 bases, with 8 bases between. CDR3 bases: TGCAGTGCTAGAGATCGGGTTCGCTACACCTTC. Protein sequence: CSARDRVRYTF.

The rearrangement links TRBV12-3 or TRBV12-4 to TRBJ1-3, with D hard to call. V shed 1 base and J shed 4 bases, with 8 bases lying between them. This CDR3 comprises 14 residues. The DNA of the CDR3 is TGTGCCAGCAGTTTAGTGGATTTAGGAAACACCATATATTTT. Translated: CASSLVDLGNTIYF.

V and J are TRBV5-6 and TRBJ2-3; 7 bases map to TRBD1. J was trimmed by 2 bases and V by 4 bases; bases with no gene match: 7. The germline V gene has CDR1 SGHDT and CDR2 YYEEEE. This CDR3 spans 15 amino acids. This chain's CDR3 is CASSPRTGVTDTQYF. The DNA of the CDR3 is TGTGCCAGCAGCCCAAGGACAGGTGTCACAGATACGCAGTATTTT.

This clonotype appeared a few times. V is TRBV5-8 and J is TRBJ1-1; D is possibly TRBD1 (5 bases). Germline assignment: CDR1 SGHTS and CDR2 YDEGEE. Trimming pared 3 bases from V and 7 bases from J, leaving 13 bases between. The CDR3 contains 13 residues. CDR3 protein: CASSYGTRREAFF. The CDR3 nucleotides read TGTGCCAGCAGCTACGGGACCCGGCGTGAAGCTTTCTTT.

CDR3 coding DNA: TGTGCCAGCAGACCTCGGGCCGGGGAGCTGTTTTTT. It encodes CASRPRAGELFF. V is TRBV28 and J is TRBJ2-2; no reliable D call. The germline V gene has CDR1 MDHEN and CDR2 SYDVKM. V was clipped by 6 bases and J by 6 bases, with 8 bases between them. The CDR3 extends over 12 amino acids.

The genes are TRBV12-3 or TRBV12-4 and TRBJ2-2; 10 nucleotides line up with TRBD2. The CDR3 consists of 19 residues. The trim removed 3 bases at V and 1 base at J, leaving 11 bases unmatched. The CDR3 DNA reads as TGTGCCAGCAGTTTTCTCGCAGCGGGAGGGCCGTGGAACACCGGGGAGCTGTTTTTT. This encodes CASSFLAAGGPWNTGELFF.

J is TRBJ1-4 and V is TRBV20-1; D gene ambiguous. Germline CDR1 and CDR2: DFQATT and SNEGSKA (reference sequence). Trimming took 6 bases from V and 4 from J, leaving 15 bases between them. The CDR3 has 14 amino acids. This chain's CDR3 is CSASSTDLNEKLFF. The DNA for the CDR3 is TGCAGTGCGTCAAGCACAGATCTTAATGAAAAACTGTTTTTT.

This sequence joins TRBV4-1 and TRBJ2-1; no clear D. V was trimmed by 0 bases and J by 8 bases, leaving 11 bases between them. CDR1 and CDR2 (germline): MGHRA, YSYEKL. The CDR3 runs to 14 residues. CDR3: CASSQDWTPYEQFF. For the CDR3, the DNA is TGCGCCAGCAGCCAAGATTGGACCCCCTATGAGCAGTTCTTC.

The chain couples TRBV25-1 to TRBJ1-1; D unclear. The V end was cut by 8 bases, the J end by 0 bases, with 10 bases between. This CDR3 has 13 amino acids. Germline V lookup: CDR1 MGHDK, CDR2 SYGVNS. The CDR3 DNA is TGTGCCAGCCTTTCCACGGTGAACACTGAAGCTTTCTTT. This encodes CASLSTVNTEAFF. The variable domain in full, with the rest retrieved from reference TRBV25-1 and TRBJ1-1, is EADIYQTPRYLVIGTGKKITLECSQTMGHDKMYWYQQDPGMELHLIHYSYGVNSTEKGDLSSESTVSRIRTEHFPLTLESARPSHTSQYLCASLSTVNTEAFFGQGTRLTVV.

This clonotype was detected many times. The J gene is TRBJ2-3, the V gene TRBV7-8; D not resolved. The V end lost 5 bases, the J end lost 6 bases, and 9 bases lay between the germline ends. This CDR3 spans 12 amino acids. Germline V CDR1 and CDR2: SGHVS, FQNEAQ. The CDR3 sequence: CASSPTRDTQYF. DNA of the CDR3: TGTGCCAGCAGCCCCACTCGGGATACGCAGTATTTT.

The CDR3 loop is CASSSRGNNSPLHF. The CDR3 DNA reads TGTGCCAGCAGTTCGAGGGGCAATAATTCACCCCTCCACTTT. The rearrangement uses TRBV28 and TRBJ1-6; perhaps TRBD1 as D (5 bases). The CDR3 sequence is 14 residues long. Between the trimmed V and J ends, which lost 4 bases and 5 bases, there was a span of 9 bases. Germline V gene sequence: CDR1 MDHEN, CDR2 SYDVKM.

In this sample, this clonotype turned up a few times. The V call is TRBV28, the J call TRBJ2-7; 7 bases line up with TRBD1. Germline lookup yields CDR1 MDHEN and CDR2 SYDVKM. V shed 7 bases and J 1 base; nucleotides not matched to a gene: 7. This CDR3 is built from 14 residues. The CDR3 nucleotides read TGTGCCAGCAACCCCGGGACAGCTTCCTACGAGCAGTACGTC. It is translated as CASNPGTASYEQYV.

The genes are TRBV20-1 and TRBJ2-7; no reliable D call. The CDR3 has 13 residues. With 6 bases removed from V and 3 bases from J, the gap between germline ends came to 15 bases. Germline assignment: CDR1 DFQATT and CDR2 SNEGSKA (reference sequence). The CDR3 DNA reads TGCAGTGCCCCATCCGGCTTAAACTACGAGCAGTACTTC. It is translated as CSAPSGLNYEQYF.

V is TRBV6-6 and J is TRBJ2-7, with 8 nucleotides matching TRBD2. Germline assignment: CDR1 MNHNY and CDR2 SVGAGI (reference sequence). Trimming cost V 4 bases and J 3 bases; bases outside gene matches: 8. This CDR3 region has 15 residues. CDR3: CASSFPPGGGYEQYF. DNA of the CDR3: TGTGCCAGCAGTTTCCCCCCCGGGGGGGGCTACGAGCAGTACTTC.

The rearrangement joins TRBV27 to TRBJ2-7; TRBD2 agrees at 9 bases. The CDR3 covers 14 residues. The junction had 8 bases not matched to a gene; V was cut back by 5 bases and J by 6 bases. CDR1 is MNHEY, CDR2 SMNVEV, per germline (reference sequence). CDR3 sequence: CASSAGLANGEQYF. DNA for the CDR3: TGTGCCAGCAGTGCGGGACTAGCAAATGGCGAGCAGTACTTC.

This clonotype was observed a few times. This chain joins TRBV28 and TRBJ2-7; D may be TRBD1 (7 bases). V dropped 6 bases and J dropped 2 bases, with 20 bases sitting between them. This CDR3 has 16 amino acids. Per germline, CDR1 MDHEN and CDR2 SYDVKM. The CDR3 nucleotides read TGTGCCAGCAGGGAACTAGGGGGGACAGTGACCTACGAGCAGTACTTC. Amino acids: CASRELGGTVTYEQYF.